This T cell receptor (beta chain) appears in the sequencing data of a study of blood T cell repertoires in COVID-19 (dated by TCRdb to 2018 to 2021). Concerning the study at large: Samples covering the acute and convalescent phases of COVID-19 were provided by collaborators in the United States, Italy and Spain. The material from the prospective study consisted of cDNA or gDNA derived from T cells, B-cell-depleted T cells, or PBMCs. Deeply sampled blood TCRbeta repertoires from subjects exposed to, actively infected with, or recovered from COVID-19 were included in the dataset. The repertoires were released in a freely available public database meant as a resource for research on the immune response to SARS-CoV-2. The samples were drawn from the first 160 participants of the ongoing ImmuneRACE study and from 950 to 1,500 subjects provided by 6 global collaborators. A de-identified subject ID, COVID-19 status, age in years and sex were almost always included in the sample metadata. Where HLA class I and class II types were available, the types were taken from metadata supplied by the sample provider, not from assay-based typing.

Samples from volunteer blood donors who had recovered from COVID-19 were contributed by a second Seattle source. Whole blood was collected in K2EDTA tubes by collaborating institutions according to the institutions' own protocols. For TCRbeta analysis, collaborators shipped samples in one of three forms: frozen whole blood, isolated PBMCs, or DNA extracted from either of those sample types. Points the paper makes about the study in general: The amount of clinical and demographic metadata varied by source and participant and was provided uncurated.

TCRbeta CDR3 regions were amplified from genomic DNA using the immunoSEQ Assay, a bias-controlled multiplex PCR. The original methods were these. Nucleated cell counts per sample were estimated from amplification of reference gene primers within the assay. To quantify the absolute abundance of each unique TCRbeta CDR3 rearrangement, sequence reads were collapsed and filtered. For each sample, productive Simpson clonality was calculated as the square root of Simpson's diversity index across productive rearrangements. TCRdb took over this immuneACCESS table, retaining in-frame rearrangements with V and J assigned. Such tables are incomplete; in checked studies, under half of the missing clones stem from an unresolved V gene, and the remainder is unexplained. V and J calls and clone size are as listed in that table; D and trimming were resolved from the DNA. The sample table lists 250,000 to 300,000 clones, over 70% of them with a count of one. The top ten constitute 1.5% of the sample.

V was cut back by 4 bases and J by 4 bases, leaving a gap of 12 bases between them. Measured from the cysteine to the phenylalanine, the CDR3 is 13 residues long. The kept DNA is CDR3 alone, 39 bases in frame from the first base. CDR1 and CDR2 were assigned from the germline V gene as SGDLS and YYNGEE. Worth noting for this clone: Its antigen is still unknown. Nothing much larger sits one base from this clone, and base qualities are not available.

The chain is encoded by TRBV9 joined to TRBJ2-7; TRBD2 could be the D gene, as 5 bases match. The TCR was taken from a middle-aged woman who had recovered from COVID-19. Specimen: peripheral blood. The encoded CDR3 is CASSTQSGYEQYF. The sequence in DNA is TGTGCCAGCAGCACCCAGAGCGGATACGAGCAGTACTTC.